Reported below is one TCR beta chain. Antigen specificity is unknown. Distinct nucleotide sequences in the sample also encode this CDR3. These data belong to a study of shared clonotypes between healthy human individuals. The study, taken as a whole, reports: The authors expected sequencing depth to affect clonotype sharing among donors. Generation probabilities of non-shared clonotypes were lower (relative to those shared by all four donors).

The assay was immunoSEQ multiplex PCR, and TCRdb's table has in-frame clones only and misses some. The table records hundreds of thousands of clones, 73% of them present only once. Caucasian adults living in Nashville, Tennessee, provided all samples. J gave up 3 bases and V 3 bases, and 3 bases lay outside the gene matches. CDR3 length: 14 residues. The germline gives CDR1 KGHSH, CDR2 LQKENI. The chain carries TRBV18 and TRBJ2-5; 8 nucleotides line up with TRBD2. The TCR comes from a woman younger than 45 in good health. The material sequenced was memory CD4+ T cells sorted from blood. Noted subset: CD45RA-negative fraction. In DNA, the CDR3 is TGTGCCAGCTCACCGGGGACTAGGAAAGAGACCCAGTACTTC. Its translation: CASSPGTRKETQYF.